This T cell receptor (beta chain) was identified during a study of blood T cell repertoires in COVID-19. The wider study: Sources were T cells, B-cell-depleted T cells, or PBMCs; the material itself was cDNA or gDNA.

Assay: immunoSEQ multiplex PCR; the TCRdb copy retains only in-frame clones and omits some. The data contain some 260,000 clones, around 86% of them singletons. Participant reports of clinical history set cohort assignment. The recovered donors of Cohort 3 showed two negative PCRs, clearance, or symptom resolution. V shed 6 bases, J shed 4 bases, and the junction held 11 bases outside the gene matches. The CDR3 has 15 residues. Germline loops: CDR1 SNHLY, CDR2 FYNNEI. The TCR sequence derives from a middle-aged man who had recovered from COVID-19. This rearrangement joins TRBV2 to TRBJ1-2; 7 bases match TRBD1. Sequencing used PBMCs or T cells enriched from blood (not recorded which). The CDR3, as DNA: TGTGCCAGCAGGCCGGCCGCAGGGGGGATCTATGGCTACACCTTC. This translates into CASRPAAGGIYGYTF. Supplemented by reference TRBV2 and TRBJ1-2, the full variable domain reads EPEVTQTPSHQVTQMGQEVILRCVPISNHLYFYWYRQILGQKVEFLVSFYNNEISEKSEIFDDQFSVERPDGSNFTLKIRSTKLEDSAMYFCASRPAAGGIYGYTFGSGTRLTVV.